The next 13 T cell receptor beta chains were all read from a single sample in a study of beta chain features in type 1 diabetes. No antigen is known for these receptors. Study results and limitations: Among all four CD4+ subsets, Type 1 diabetes patients had TCRB CDR3s that were moderately but significantly shorter.

Reverse transcribing all isolated RNA meant expressed TCRB transcripts were sequenced. Repertoires were generated with immunoSEQ multiplex PCR, while TCRdb's copy carries only in-frame clones and drops some. The sample lists about 700,000 clones, over 10% occurring once. Sequencing was carried out using naive CD4+ T cells from blood. These receptors originate from a man between 18 and 29 years old with type 1 diabetes.

The chain recombines TRBV9 with TRBJ1-2, with D perhaps matching TRBD1 (5 bases). The CDR3 covers 18 residues. V lost 4 bases to trimming and J lost 5 bases, with 27 bases between them. Germline CDR1 reads SGDLS; CDR2 reads YYNGEE. DNA for the CDR3: TGTGCCAGCAGCCCCCCCGGGGGGGTGGGCAGGGAAGGGTATGGCTACACCTTC. Encoded protein: CASSPPGGVGREGYGYTF.

V is TRBV18 and J is TRBJ1-4; D is unresolved. Germline CDR1 is KGHSH and CDR2 is LQKENI. The CDR3 sequence is 13 residues long. The V gene lost 10 bases and the J gene lost 4 bases, with 13 bases spanning the gap. The CDR3, as DNA: TGTGCCACCCTCGGGGAGAGTAATGAAAAACTGTTTTTT. Amino acids: CATLGESNEKLFF.

The CDR3 bases are TGCAGCGTTGATACCGGGACAGGGCTACTCTCTGGAAACACCATATATTTT. Translating it yields CSVDTGTGLLSGNTIYF. The chain couples TRBV29-1 to TRBJ1-3, with 9 bases identical to TRBD1. V trimming: 3 bases; J trimming: 0 bases; junction bases outside the gene matches: 9. Germline V gene sequence: CDR1 SQVTM, CDR2 ANQGSEA. The length of the CDR3 is 17 residues.

The chain uses TRBV10-1 and TRBJ1-1; D uncertain. V lost 3 bases and J 1 base, leaving 6 bases between the germline ends. Per germline, CDR1 WNHNN and CDR2 SYGVQD (reference sequence). The CDR3 runs 13 residues. As DNA, the CDR3 is TGCGCCAGCAGTGACGGGCCGAACACTGAAGCTTTCTTT. Translated: CASSDGPNTEAFF.

CDR3 sequence (DNA): TGTGCCAGCAGTCCAGGACAGGGGGCTTGGCAGCCCCAGCATTTT. Residues: CASSPGQGAWQPQHF. V is TRBV27 and J is TRBJ1-5; 11 positions agree with TRBD1. The V segment lost 5 bases and the J segment 7 bases; nucleotides outside the gene matches: 7. Germline V gene sequence: CDR1 MNHEY, CDR2 SMNVEV (reference sequence). The CDR3 covers 15 residues.

This clone was observed a few times. The rearrangement joins TRBV5-4 to TRBJ2-1; TRBD1 matches 8 bases. The CDR3 is 14 amino acids. V shed 5 bases, J shed 8 bases, and the junction held 9 bases outside the gene matches. Germline V CDR1 and CDR2: SGHNT, YYREEE (reference sequence). The CDR3 reads CASRRGQGGDEQFF. The CDR3 DNA sequence: TGTGCCAGCAGAAGAGGACAGGGAGGAGATGAGCAGTTCTTC. Combining the CDR3 with reference TRBV5-4 and TRBJ2-1 gives the whole variable domain ETGVTQSPTHLIKTRGQQVTLRCSSQSGHNTVSWYQQALGQGPQFIFQYYREEENGRGNFPPRFSGLQFPNYSSELNVNALELDDSALYLCASRRGQGGDEQFFGPGTRLTVL.

The V call is TRBV5-1, the J call TRBJ2-3; D possibly matches TRBD1 or TRBD2 (6 bases each). The V and J ends lost 4 bases and 4 bases respectively, with 16 bases between them. This CDR3 is 15 amino acids long. Germline CDR1 is SGHRS and CDR2 is YFSETQ. CDR3 sequence reads: CASSPGAAGADTQYF. In nucleotides, the CDR3 is TGCGCCAGCAGCCCGGGGGCCGCTGGAGCAGATACGCAGTATTTT.

This clone came up a few times. V is TRBV7-2 and J is TRBJ2-5; D tentatively fits TRBD1 or TRBD2 (5 bases each). The CDR3 spans 14 residues. Germline loops: CDR1 SGHTA, CDR2 FQGNSA. V was shortened by 5 bases and J by 5 bases, with 15 bases between the two germline ends. The CDR3 region is CASSPRQSGETQYF. CDR3 nucleotides: TGTGCCAGCAGCCCACGACAGAGCGGCGAGACCCAGTACTTC.

V gene TRBV30 combines with J gene TRBJ1-6, with a tentative D call TRBD1 (5 bases). Between the trimmed V and J ends, which lost 2 bases and 7 bases, there was a span of 12 bases. The CDR3 runs 14 residues. CDR1 and CDR2 (germline): GTSNPN, SVGIG (reference sequence). CDR3: CAWSSGPGNSPLHF. In DNA, the CDR3 is TGTGCCTGGAGTTCGGGGCCAGGGAATTCACCCCTCCACTTT.

This rearrangement joins TRBV15 to TRBJ2-7; maybe TRBD1 (5 bases). Germline V gives CDR1 LNHNV, CDR2 YYDKDF (reference sequence). This CDR3 is 14 amino acids long. V lost 1 base and J lost 6, with 13 bases in between. The CDR3 loop reads CATSRAFRAFEQYF. Here the CDR3 DNA reads TGTGCCACCAGCAGAGCCTTCAGGGCTTTCGAGCAGTACTTC.

This clone was picked up a small number of times. The gene calls are TRBV29-1 and TRBJ2-3; 9 positions match TRBD2. V gave up 6 bases and J gave up 6 bases; unmatched junction bases: 16. Germline-derived CDR1 and CDR2 are SQVTM and ANQGSEA. This CDR3 comprises 16 residues. The CDR3 nucleotides are TGCAGCGTCGATTCTCTAGCGGGGAGTCCCCGGGATACGCAGTATTTT. Translated: CSVDSLAGSPRDTQYF.

The chain carries TRBV29-1 and TRBJ1-1; TRBD1 matches at 7 bases. The V gene end was trimmed by 8 bases and the J gene end by 0 bases; junction bases not matched to a gene: 9. CDR1 is SQVTM and CDR2 is ANQGSEA in the germline V gene. CDR3 length equals 14 residues. CDR3 loop: CSFQGEPMNTEAFF. CDR3 DNA: TGCAGCTTCCAGGGGGAGCCAATGAACACTGAAGCTTTCTTT. The whole variable domain, filled in from reference TRBV29-1 and TRBJ1-1, reads SAVISQKPSRDICQRGTSLTIQCQVDSQVTMMFWYRQQPGQSLTLIATANQGSEATYESGFVIDKFPISRPNLTFSTLTVSNMSPEDSSIYLCSFQGEPMNTEAFFGQGTRLTVV.

There are a few counts of this clone. The sample carries other DNA sequences with the same CDR3. This chain connects TRBV18 to TRBJ2-3; D unresolved. V shed 0 bases and J shed 6 bases, with 7 bases lying between them. CDR1 KGHSH and CDR2 LQKENI come from the germline V gene. The CDR3 is 13 residues long. In nucleotides, the CDR3 is TGTGCCAGCTCACCACCGAGTGCGGATACGCAGTATTTT. Translation gives CASSPPSADTQYF. Based on the CDR3 plus reference TRBV18 and TRBJ2-3, the full variable domain is NAGVMQNPRHLVRRRGQEARLRCSPMKGHSHVYWYRQLPEEGLKFMVYLQKENIIDESGMPKERFSAEFPKEGPSILRIQQVVRGDSAAYFCASSPPSADTQYFGPGTRLTVL.